The entry below describes one TCR beta chain. Antigen unknown. One base away lies a much larger clone, so this may be a sequencing read error. This sample is drawn from a study of identical twins. Donors uniformly comprised healthy Caucasians. Germline CDR1 KGHDR, CDR2 SFDVKD. The CDR3 loop spans 13 amino acids. The V end lost 1 base, the J end lost 1 base, and 3 bases lay between the germline ends. Overall study results and limits: Twins shared out-of-frame alpha sequences with excess low generation probability.

A universal primer site was incorporated via template switching, and the cDNA contained unique molecular identifiers. TCRdb re-analysed the 5' RACE reads in MiXCR, keeping a single row per CDR3 protein. In the table there are around 1.7 million distinct CDR3 sequences, about 30% of which are singletons. Sequencing used cord blood. The sequence derives from a newborn girl in good health. The chain has TRBV24-1 and TRBJ1-1, with D uncertain. The CDR3 is CATSDFRNTEAFF. CDR3 DNA sequence: TGTGCCACCAGTGATTTCAGGAACACTGAAGCTTTCTTT.